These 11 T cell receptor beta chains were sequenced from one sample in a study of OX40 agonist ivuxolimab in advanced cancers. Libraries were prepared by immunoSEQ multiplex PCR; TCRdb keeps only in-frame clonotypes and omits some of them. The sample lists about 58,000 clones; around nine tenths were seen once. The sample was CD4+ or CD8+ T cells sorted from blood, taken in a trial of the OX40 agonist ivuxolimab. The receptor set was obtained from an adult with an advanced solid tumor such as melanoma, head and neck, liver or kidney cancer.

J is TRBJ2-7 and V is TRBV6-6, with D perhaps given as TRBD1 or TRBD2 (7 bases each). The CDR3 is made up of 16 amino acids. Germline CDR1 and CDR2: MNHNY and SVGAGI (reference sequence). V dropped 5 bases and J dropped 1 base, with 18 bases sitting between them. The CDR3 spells CASSVQGGHQSYEQYF. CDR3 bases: TGTGCCAGCAGTGTGCAGGGGGGGCATCAGTCCTACGAGCAGTACTTC.

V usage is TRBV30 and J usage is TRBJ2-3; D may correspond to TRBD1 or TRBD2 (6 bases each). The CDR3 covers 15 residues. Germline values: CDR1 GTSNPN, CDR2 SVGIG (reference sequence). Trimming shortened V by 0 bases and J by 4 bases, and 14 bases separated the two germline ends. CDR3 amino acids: CAWSVPRGGADTQYF. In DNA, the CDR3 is TGTGCCTGGAGTGTCCCCAGGGGAGGCGCAGATACGCAGTATTTT.

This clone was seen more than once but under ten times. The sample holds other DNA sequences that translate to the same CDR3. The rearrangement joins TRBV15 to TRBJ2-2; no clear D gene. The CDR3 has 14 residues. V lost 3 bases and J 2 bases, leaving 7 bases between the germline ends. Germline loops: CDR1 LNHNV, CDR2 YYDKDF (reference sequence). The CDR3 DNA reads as TGTGCCACCAGCAGGACAAGAAACACCGGGGAGCTGTTTTTT. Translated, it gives CATSRTRNTGELFF.

The CDR3 nucleotides read TGTGCCAGCAGCCGCCCGGGGGCTGAAGCTTTCTTT. Translating gives CASSRPGAEAFF. The V and J genes are TRBV7-3 and TRBJ1-1; TRBD1 might be the D (5 bases). V was shortened by 5 bases and J by 6 bases, with 10 bases between the two germline ends. The CDR3 runs 12 residues. Germline V CDR1 and CDR2: SGHTA, FQGTGA.

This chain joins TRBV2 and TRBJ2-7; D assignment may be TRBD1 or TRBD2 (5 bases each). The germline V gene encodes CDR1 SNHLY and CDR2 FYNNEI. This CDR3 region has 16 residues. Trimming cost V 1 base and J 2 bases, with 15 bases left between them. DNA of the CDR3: TGTGCCAGCAGTGAAGGGGGCGGGTACTCGCCCTACGAGCAGTACTTC. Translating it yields CASSEGGGYSPYEQYF.

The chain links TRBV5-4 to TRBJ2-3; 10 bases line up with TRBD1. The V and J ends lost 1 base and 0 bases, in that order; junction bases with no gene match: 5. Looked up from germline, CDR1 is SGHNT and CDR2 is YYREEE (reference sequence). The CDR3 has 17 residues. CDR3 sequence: CASSLPDRGLSTDTQYF. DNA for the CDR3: TGTGCCAGCAGCTTGCCCGACAGGGGGCTGAGCACAGATACGCAGTATTTT.

This chain's CDR3 is CASTGPGLPFFEKLFF. In DNA form, the CDR3 reads TGTGCCAGTACCGGCCCGGGATTACCGTTTTTTGAAAAACTGTTTTTT. The rearrangement links TRBV19 to TRBJ1-4; D unresolved. Trimming pared 7 bases from V and 7 bases from J, leaving 22 bases between. Germline CDR1 and CDR2: LNHDA and SQIVND (reference sequence). The CDR3 consists of 16 residues.

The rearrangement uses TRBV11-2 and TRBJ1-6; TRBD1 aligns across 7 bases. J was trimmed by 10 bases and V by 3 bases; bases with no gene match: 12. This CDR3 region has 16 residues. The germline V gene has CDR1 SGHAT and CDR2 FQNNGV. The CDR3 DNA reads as TGTGCCAGCAGCTTGGGGGCCGAGACAGGGTTGTCACCCCTCCACTTT. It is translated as CASSLGAETGLSPLHF.

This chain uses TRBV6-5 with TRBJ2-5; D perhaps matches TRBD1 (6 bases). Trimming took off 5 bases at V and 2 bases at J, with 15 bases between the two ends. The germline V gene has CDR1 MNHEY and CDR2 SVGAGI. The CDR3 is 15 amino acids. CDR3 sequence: CASSPSGTPQETQYF. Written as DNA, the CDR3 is TGTGCCAGCAGTCCCTCCGGGACACCTCAAGAGACCCAGTACTTC.

The DNA of the CDR3 is TGTGCCAGCAATAACAGGGTCTCCTACGAGCAGTACTTC. It is translated as CASNNRVSYEQYF. The V call is TRBV6-5, the J call TRBJ2-7; D possibly corresponds to TRBD1 (6 bases). Deletions cut 7 bases from V and 0 bases from J, with 10 bases between. Germline CDR1 MNHEY, CDR2 SVGAGI. The CDR3 totals 13 residues.

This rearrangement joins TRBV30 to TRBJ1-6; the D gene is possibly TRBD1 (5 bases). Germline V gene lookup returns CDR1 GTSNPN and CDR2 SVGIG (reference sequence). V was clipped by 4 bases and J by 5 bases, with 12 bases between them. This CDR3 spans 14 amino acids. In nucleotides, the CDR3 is TGTGCCTGGATAGCGGGACCACATAATTCACCCCTCCACTTT. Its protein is CAWIAGPHNSPLHF.